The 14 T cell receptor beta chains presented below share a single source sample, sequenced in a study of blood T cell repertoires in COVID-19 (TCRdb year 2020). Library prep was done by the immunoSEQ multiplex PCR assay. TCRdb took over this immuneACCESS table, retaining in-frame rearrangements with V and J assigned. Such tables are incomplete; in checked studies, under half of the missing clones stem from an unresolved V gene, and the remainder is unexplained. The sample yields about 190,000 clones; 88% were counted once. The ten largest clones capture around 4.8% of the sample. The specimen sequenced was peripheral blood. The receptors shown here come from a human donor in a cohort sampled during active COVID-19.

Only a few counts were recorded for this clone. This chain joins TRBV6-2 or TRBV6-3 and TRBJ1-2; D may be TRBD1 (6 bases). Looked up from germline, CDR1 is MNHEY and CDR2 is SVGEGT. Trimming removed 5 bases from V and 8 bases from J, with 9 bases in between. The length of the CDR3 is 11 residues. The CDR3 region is CASSNTGGYTF. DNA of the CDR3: TGTGCCAGCAGTAATACAGGGGGCTACACCTTC.

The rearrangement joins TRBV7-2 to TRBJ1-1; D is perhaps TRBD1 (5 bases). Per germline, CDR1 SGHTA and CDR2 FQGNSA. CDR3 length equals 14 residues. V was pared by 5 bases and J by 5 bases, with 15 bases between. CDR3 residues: CASSPGGANTEAFF. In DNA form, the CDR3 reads TGTGCCAGCAGCCCGGGGGGAGCGAATACTGAAGCTTTCTTT. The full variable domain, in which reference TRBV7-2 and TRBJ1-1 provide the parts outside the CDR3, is GAGVSQSPSNKVTEKGKDVELRCDPISGHTALYWYRQSLGQGLEFLIYFQGNSAPDKSGLPSDRFSAERTGGSVSTLTIQRTQQEDSAVYLCASSPGGANTEAFFGQGTRLTVV.

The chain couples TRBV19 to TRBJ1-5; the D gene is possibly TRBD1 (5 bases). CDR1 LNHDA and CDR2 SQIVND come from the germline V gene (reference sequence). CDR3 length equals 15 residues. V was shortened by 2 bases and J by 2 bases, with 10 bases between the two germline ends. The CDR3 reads CASSIRGRGNQPQHF. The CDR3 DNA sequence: TGTGCCAGTAGTATAAGGGGCAGGGGCAATCAGCCCCAGCATTTT. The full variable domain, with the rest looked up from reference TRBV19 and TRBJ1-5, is DGGITQSPKYLFRKEGQNVTLSCEQNLNHDAMYWYRQDPGQGLRLIYYSQIVNDFQKGDIAEGYSVSREKKESFPLTVTSAQKNPTAFYLCASSIRGRGNQPQHFGDGTRLSIL.

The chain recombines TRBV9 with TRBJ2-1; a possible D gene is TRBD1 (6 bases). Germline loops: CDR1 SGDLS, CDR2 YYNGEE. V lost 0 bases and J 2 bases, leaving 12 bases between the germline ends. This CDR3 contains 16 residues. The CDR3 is CASSVGGRVPYNEQFF. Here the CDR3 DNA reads TGTGCCAGCAGCGTAGGGGGGCGGGTCCCCTACAATGAGCAGTTCTTC.

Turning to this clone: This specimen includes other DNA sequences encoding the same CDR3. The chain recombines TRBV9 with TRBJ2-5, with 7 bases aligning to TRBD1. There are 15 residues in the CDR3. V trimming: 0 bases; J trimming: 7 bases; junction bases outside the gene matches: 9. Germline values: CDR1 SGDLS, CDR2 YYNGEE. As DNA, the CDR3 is TGTGCCAGCAGCGTAGGGGGTCTAGGGGGCGGGACCCAGTACTTC. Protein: CASSVGGLGGGTQYF.

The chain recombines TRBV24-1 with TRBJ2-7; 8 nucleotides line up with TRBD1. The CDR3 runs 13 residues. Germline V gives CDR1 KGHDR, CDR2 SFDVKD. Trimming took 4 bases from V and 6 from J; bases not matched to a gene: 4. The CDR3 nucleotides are TGTGCCACCAGTGAACCCGACAGGGGCGAGCAGTACTTC. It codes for CATSEPDRGEQYF.

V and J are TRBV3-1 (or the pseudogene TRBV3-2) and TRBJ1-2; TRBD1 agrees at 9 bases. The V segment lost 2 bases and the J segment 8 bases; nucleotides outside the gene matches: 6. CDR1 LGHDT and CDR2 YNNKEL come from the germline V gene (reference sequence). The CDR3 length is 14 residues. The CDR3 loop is CASSQTGQGRGYTF. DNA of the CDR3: TGTGCCAGCAGCCAAACCGGACAGGGGAGAGGCTACACCTTC.

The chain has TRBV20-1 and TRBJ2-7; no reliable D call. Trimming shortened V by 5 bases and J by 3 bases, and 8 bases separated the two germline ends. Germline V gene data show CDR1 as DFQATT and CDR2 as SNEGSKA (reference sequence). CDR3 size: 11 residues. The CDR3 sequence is CSASSDYEQYF. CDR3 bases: TGCAGTGCTTCGAGTGACTACGAGCAGTACTTC.

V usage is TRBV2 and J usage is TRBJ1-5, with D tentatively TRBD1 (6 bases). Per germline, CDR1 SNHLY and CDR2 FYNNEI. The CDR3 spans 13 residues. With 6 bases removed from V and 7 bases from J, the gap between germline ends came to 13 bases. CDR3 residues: CASRPGQIQPQHF. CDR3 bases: TGTGCCAGCAGACCGGGACAAATACAGCCCCAGCATTTT.

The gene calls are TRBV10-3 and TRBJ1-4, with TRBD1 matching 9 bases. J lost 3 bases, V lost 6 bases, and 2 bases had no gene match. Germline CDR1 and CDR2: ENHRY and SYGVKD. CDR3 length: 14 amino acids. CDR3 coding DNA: TGTGCCATCAGCGGACAGGGGCCTAATGAAAAACTGTTTTTT. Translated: CAISGQGPNEKLFF.

The CDR3 nucleotides are TGTGCCAGCAGCCCGGGAGGAAAAAACAATGAGCAGTTCTTC. This codes for CASSPGGKNNEQFF. V gene TRBV6-5 combines with J gene TRBJ2-1; TRBD2 agrees at 7 bases. Germline V gene data show CDR1 as MNHEY and CDR2 as SVGAGI. This CDR3 region has 14 residues. Trimming at V came to 6 bases and at J to 5 bases, leaving 7 bases not matched to a gene.

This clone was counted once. CDR3: CASSRMDRGDYGYTF. CDR3 nucleotides: TGTGCCAGCAGCCGAATGGACAGGGGCGACTATGGCTACACCTTC. V and J are TRBV9 and TRBJ1-2; the match to TRBD1 covers 9 bases. The CDR3 contains 15 residues. V trimming: 4 bases; J trimming: 3 bases; junction bases outside the gene matches: 7. Germline-derived CDR1 and CDR2 are SGDLS and YYNGEE.

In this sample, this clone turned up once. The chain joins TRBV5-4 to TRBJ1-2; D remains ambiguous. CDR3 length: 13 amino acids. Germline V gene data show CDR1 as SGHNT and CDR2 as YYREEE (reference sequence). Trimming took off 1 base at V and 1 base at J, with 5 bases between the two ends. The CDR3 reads CASSLQVNYGYTF. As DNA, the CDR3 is TGTGCCAGCAGCTTGCAGGTTAACTATGGCTACACCTTC.

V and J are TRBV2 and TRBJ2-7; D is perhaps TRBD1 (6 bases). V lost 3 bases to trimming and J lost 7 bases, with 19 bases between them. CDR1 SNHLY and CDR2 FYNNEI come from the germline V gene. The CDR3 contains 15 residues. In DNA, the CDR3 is TGTGCCAGCAGTGACCGGGACACTCGATGGGTTGAGCAGTACTTC. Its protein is CASSDRDTRWVEQYF.